This is a list of T cell receptor beta chains from one sample in a study of technical replicates of blood from a few donors. The repertoire was sequenced with immunoSEQ multiplex PCR; TCRdb's copy has only in-frame clones and lacks some. The profile shows about 100,000 clones, around 95% of them singletons. Sequencing input: T cells isolated from PBMCs. The receptor source for this set is a human donor in good health. Both conserved end residues are part of each CDR3. The D gene is left open where the match is weak.

j_call v_call d_call cdr3_aa cdr3_nt
TRBJ2-7 TRBV4-1 TRBD1 CASSHPGTAYEQYF TGCGCCAGCAGCCACCCCGGGACAGCCTACGAGCAGTACTTC
TRBJ1-1 TRBV27 TRBD1 CASRTGGGNTEAFF TGTGCCAGCAGAACAGGGGGCGGGAACACTGAAGCTTTCTTT
TRBJ1-2 TRBV5-1 . CASSSRTDPNYGYTF TGCGCCAGCAGCTCGCGGACAGACCCTAACTATGGCTACACCTTC
TRBJ2-3 TRBV5-4 TRBD2 CASSPRTSSRSDTQYF TGTGCCAGCAGCCCCCGGACTAGTTCGAGGTCAGATACGCAGTATTTT
TRBJ2-7 TRBV12-5 . CASGPGRAGAPMRRAYEQYF TGTGCTAGTGGTCCAGGGAGGGCAGGGGCTCCCATGAGGAGGGCCTACGAGCAGTACTTC
TRBJ2-2 TRBV19 TRBD2 CASRGDNTGELFF TGTGCCAGTCGGGGGGACAACACCGGGGAGCTGTTTTTT
TRBJ1-5 TRBV27 TRBD1 CASRRQGSNQPQHF TGTGCCAGCCGACGACAGGGTAGCAATCAGCCCCAGCATTTT
TRBJ2-1 TRBV29-1 . CSVTAPHRFYNEQFF TGCAGCGTTACCGCCCCACACCGTTTTTACAATGAGCAGTTCTTC
TRBJ1-4 TRBV7-9 . CASSAGVASANEKLFF TGTGCCAGCAGCGCCGGGGTAGCTAGTGCCAATGAAAAACTGTTTTTT
TRBJ2-7 TRBV18 TRBD1 CASSPTTPGQTYEQYF TGTGCCAGCTCACCAACAACTCCGGGACAGACCTACGAGCAGTACTTC
TRBJ2-1 TRBV5-4 . CASSPTTGRSYNEQFF TGTGCCAGCAGCCCTACGACAGGGAGGTCCTACAATGAGCAGTTCTTC
TRBJ1-6 TRBV19 TRBD1 CASSQQGFAYNSPLHF TGTGCCAGTAGCCAACAGGGGTTCGCCTATAATTCACCCCTCCACTTT
TRBJ2-3 TRBV7-2 TRBD2 CASSPGLVGDTQYF TGTGCCAGCAGCCCCGGACTAGTAGGGGATACGCAGTATTTT
TRBJ2-2 TRBV9 . CASSFSGGDTGELFF TGTGCCAGCAGCTTCTCGGGTGGCGACACCGGGGAGCTGTTTTTT
TRBJ2-2 TRBV4-1 . CASSQDPGWTPNTGELFF TGCGCCAGCAGCCAAGATCCCGGCTGGACTCCTAACACCGGGGAGCTGTTTTTT
TRBJ2-1 TRBV7-9 . CASSLVPQANNEQFF TGTGCCAGCAGCTTAGTCCCCCAGGCAAATAATGAGCAGTTCTTC
TRBJ2-5 TRBV28 TRBD1 CASRTAQTGVRETQYF TGTGCCAGCAGAACAGCCCAGACAGGGGTACGAGAGACCCAGTACTTC
TRBJ1-2 TRBV28 . CASRDSRTYGYTF TGTGCCAGCAGGGACAGCCGTACCTATGGCTACACCTTC
TRBJ2-7 TRBV2 . CATKDRAYEQYF TGTGCCACCAAGGACAGAGCCTACGAGCAGTACTTC
TRBJ2-7 TRBV11-2 TRBD1 CASSYGQGPYEQYF TGTGCCAGCAGCTACGGACAGGGGCCCTACGAGCAGTACTTC